This TCR beta chain was obtained from a study of identical twins (dated by TCRdb to 2016 to 2017). Notes on the research overall: The study deep-sequenced TCR alpha and beta repertoires from monozygotic twins, unrelated adults of various ages and cord blood to test whether fetal clonotypes persist. To rule out contamination, the twin experiments were replicated at different times with different library preparation protocols.

Comments on this clonotype: Which antigen it targets is not known. No base quality information exists; no much larger clone differs at one position.

CDR1 is given as SGHTA and CDR2 as FQGNSA, both from the germline V gene. V drops 7 bases and J drops 10 bases, leaving 18 bases in between. The CDR3 has 13 amino acids, counting the end cysteine and phenylalanine. Only CDR3 DNA remains: 39 bases, in frame from the first base. Only healthy Caucasian donors were included. Three pairs of female monozygotic twins, all aged roughly 18 to 30 years, made up the twin cohort. Peripheral blood mononuclear cells were the source from which RNA for the TCR libraries was isolated. The library was produced with 5' RACE. TCRdb records Illumina HiSeq 2000 as the sequencer. Template switching added a universal primer binding site, and the final cDNA carried a unique molecular identifier that allowed TCR cDNA molecules to be counted accurately. Specific primers in the conserved constant-segment region were used to synthesize first-strand cDNA for the TCR alpha and beta chains. To control for contamination, each cDNA library was double barcoded with a SMART-Mk sample barcode plus Illumina barcodes. TruSeq adapter sequences along with Illumina sample barcodes were introduced in two successive PCR steps. TCR alpha and beta cDNA libraries were sequenced on the Illumina HiSeq platform with custom primers. As for the original processing: MiGEC was used to process raw reads and extract unique molecular identifiers, and MiXCR was used to find CDR3 positions. For each individual, recombination models were inferred using an EM algorithm with the repgenHMM and IGoR tools. Shared clonotypes were analyzed with the tcR package in R, and sharing was normalized by the product of cloneset sizes. To study raw recombination without the effects of thymic and clonal selection, out-of-frame nonproductive sequences were analyzed. TCRdb applied fastp at Q25 and MiXCR to the public reads, then kept only in-frame beta chains. All rows with the same CDR3 protein become a single entry with the most common DNA and genes. It is TCRdb's table, rather than the study itself, that gives the V and J calls and clone size. For this sample the table gives some 730,000 distinct CDR3 sequences, of which 18% were detected only once. The top ten clones comprise roughly 14% of the sample.

Findings and caveats that apply to the study as a whole: Conclusions relied on cross-sectional statistical analysis, since the same donors could not be followed over many years. Abundant cord blood beta clonotypes had fewer insertions, young adult naive repertoires showed a similar but weaker trend, and memory repertoires showed no such trend. Excess twin sharing in beta out-of-frame sequences was weaker because fewer shared sequences lowered the signal-to-noise ratio. Invariant T cells such as MAIT and iNKT could partly confound zero-insertion analyses, though diverse VJ usage argued against this for most clonotypes. Out-of-frame TCR alpha sequences shared between twins showed an excess of low generation-probability sequences compared with coincidental sharing between unrelated individuals. Out-of-frame TCR alpha sharing in monozygotic twins was systematically underestimated by recombination models, whereas sharing between unrelated individuals was in agreement with the recombination models.

These same data were also listed under a study on T cells expressing NK-cell markers. The second study's paper adds: TCR beta-chain repertoires were profiled in sorted CD3+CD56+NKG2C+, CD3+CD56+NKG2C- and CD3+CD56-NKG2C+ T-cell subsets from about 8 donors. Among the eight sequenced donors, only one was HCMV-seronegative, while the other seven were HCMV-seropositive. In several experiments an anti-gammadeltaTCR antibody was added to restrict sorting to alphabetaTCR-expressing T cells. For several donors, the dominant CD3+CD56+NKG2C+ clonotypes were among the top 10 CD8+ clonotypes and accounted for 1.0-7.0% of CD8+ T cells. Those dominant clonotypes were again the most abundant among CD3+CD56-NKG2C+ cells in a few donors, at about 28.3-65%. Whether the expanded NKG2C-expressing T cell clones were specific for HCMV antigens was left unclear. Randomly selected healthy volunteers, three men and five women, were used as the eight sequenced donors. To determine HCMV serostatus, a commercial ELISA kit was used to detect HCMV-specific IgG in serum. For six donors, bulk peripheral blood T-cell repertoires were also sequenced from unsorted PBMC. MIGEC was used to demultiplex reads and group reads by UMI, and MiTCR was used to assemble and quantify clonotypes. To exclude erroneous sequences, any TCR cDNA sequence not supported by at least two reads was discarded. The tcR package was used for downstream repertoire analysis, and clonotypes were matched between fractions using CDR3 nucleotide sequence together with V segment. VDJmatch was used to annotate antigen specificity against VDJdb, with one amino acid substitution allowed in CDR3.

This TCR was sampled from a woman aged 18 to 35 in good health. Recombination linked TRBV7-2 to TRBJ2-3; a tentative D call is TRBD2 (5 bases match). The material sequenced was PBMCs. In nucleotide form, the sequence is TGTGCCAGCATCCCTCAACCGAGGGCGGCGCAGTATTTT. This encodes CASIPQPRAAQYF. The variable domain in full, with residues beyond the CDR3 obtained from the reference TRBV7-2 and TRBJ2-3 genes, is GAGVSQSPSNKVTEKGKDVELRCDPISGHTALYWYRQSLGQGLEFLIYFQGNSAPDKSGLPSDRFSAERTGGSVSTLTIQRTQQEDSAVYLCASIPQPRAAQYFGPGTRLTVL.